This TCR beta chain was obtained from a study of identifying expanded T cells in peripheral blood. Study-level results: Over about two and four weeks, about 17 and 20 clones changed, versus roughly 1.2 between replicates.

This clone was counted once. The antigen is undetermined. Profiled with immunoSEQ multiplex PCR; TCRdb holds only in-frame clones, not every one. The table lists roughly 120,000 clones, about 87% of them singletons. During the collection period, no donor immune events like infections were recorded. Germline-derived CDR1 and CDR2 are SGHAT and FQNNGV. With 5 bases removed from V and 5 bases from J, the gap between germline ends came to 21 bases. This CDR3 region has 17 residues. V gene TRBV11-2 combines with J gene TRBJ2-2; D may correspond to TRBD1 or TRBD2 (6 bases each). This clonotype was obtained from a person aged 18 to 70 in good health. Sequenced input: blood. For the CDR3, the DNA is TGTGCCAGCAGCCCACTCCCCGGGGGCTTTGGGACCGGGGAGCTGTTTTTT. It codes for CASSPLPGGFGTGELFF.